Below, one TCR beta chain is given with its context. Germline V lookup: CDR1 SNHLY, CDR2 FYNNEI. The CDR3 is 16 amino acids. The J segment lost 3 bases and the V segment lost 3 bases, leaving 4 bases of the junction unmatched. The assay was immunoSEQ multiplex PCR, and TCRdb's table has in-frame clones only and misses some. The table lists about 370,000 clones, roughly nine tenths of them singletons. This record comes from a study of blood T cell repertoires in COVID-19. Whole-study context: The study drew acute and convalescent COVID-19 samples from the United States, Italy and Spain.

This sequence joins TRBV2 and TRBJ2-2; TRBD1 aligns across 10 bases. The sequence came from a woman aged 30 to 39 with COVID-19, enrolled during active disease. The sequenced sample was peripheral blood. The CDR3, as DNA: TGTGCCAGCAGTGAGAGGACAGGGGGGGACACCGGGGAGCTGTTTTTT. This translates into CASSERTGGDTGELFF. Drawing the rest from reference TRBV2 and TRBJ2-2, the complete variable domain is EPEVTQTPSHQVTQMGQEVILRCVPISNHLYFYWYRQILGQKVEFLVSFYNNEISEKSEIFDDQFSVERPDGSNFTLKIRSTKLEDSAMYFCASSERTGGDTGELFFGEGSRLTVL.